Listed below are T cell receptor beta chains from one sample, sequenced in a study of vaccination effects on CD4 cells after COVID-19. Sequenced by immunoSEQ multiplex PCR; TCRdb stores in-frame clones only, minus some. The sample shows around 49,000 clones, 75% of them seen only once. The antigens for these receptors are not known. The starting material was CD4+ T cells from PBMCs cultured with a peptide pool, obtained before COVID-19 vaccination. These receptors all stem from a human donor who had a prior SARS-CoV-2 infection. CDR3s include the opening cysteine and the closing phenylalanine or tryptophan. A D gene is named only where the DNA matches it firmly. Only part of the rows carry a size: once, few, many, or a class if the clone is expanded.

CASSVPGQGRIYGYTF	TGTGCCAGCAGCGTTCCGGGACAGGGGAGAATTTATGGCTACACCTTC	TRBV7-2	TRBJ1-2	.	TRBD1
CASSLDRTEQYF	TGTGCCAGCAGCTTAGACAGAACCGAGCAGTACTTC	TRBV11-2	TRBJ2-7	few	.
CASSSAGTESYEQYF	TGTGCCAGCAGTTCGGCGGGGACAGAGTCCTACGAGCAGTACTTC	TRBV6-6	TRBJ2-7	.	.
CASSTEWGLAGAESTDTQYF	TGTGCCAGCAGCACCGAATGGGGTCTAGCGGGGGCGGAGAGCACAGATACGCAGTATTTT	TRBV5-4	TRBJ2-3	.	TRBD2
CVTAGEADTQYF	TGTGTCACGGCTGGGGAGGCAGATACGCAGTATTTT	TRBV10-3	TRBJ2-3	.	.
CASSRQGPGNTIYF	TGTGCCAGCAGCCGACAGGGCCCAGGAAACACCATATATTTT	TRBV5-6	TRBJ1-3	.	TRBD1
CASRVGGGYYGYTF	TGTGCCAGCAGGGTGGGCGGGGGGTACTATGGCTACACCTTC	TRBV2	TRBJ1-2	.	.
CASSRGVRRVTTYEQYF	TGTGCCAGCAGCCGTGGGGTGCGCAGGGTGACAACCTACGAGCAGTACTTC	TRBV7-8	TRBJ2-7	.	.
CASSSPDRGETQYF	TGTGCCAGCAGCTCACCGGACAGGGGAGAGACCCAGTACTTC	TRBV7-9	TRBJ2-5	.	TRBD1
CASSPSTDTQYF	TGTGCCAGCAGCCCCAGCACAGATACGCAGTATTTT	TRBV2	TRBJ2-3	once	.
CASSDPGKRGEKLFF	TGTGCCAGCAGCGACCCCGGGAAACGAGGGGAAAAACTGTTTTTT	TRBV21-1	TRBJ1-4	.	.
CASSGRWDMTYGELFF	TGTGCCAGCAGCGGGCGATGGGACATGACATACGGGGAGCTGTTTTTT	TRBV7-9	TRBJ2-2	.	.
CASSPDDNSPLHF	TGTGCCAGCAGCCCGGACGATAATTCACCCCTCCACTTT	TRBV3-1/TRBV3-2	TRBJ1-6	.	.
CASSTLGGATNEKLFF	TGTGCCAGTAGTACCCTGGGTGGTGCAACTAATGAAAAACTGTTTTTT	TRBV19	TRBJ1-4	.	.
CASSFPPRATNEKLFF	TGTGCCAGTAGTTTTCCCCCCCGGGCAACTAATGAAAAACTGTTTTTT	TRBV19	TRBJ1-4	.	.
CASSQESVRAHYEQYF	TGCGCCAGCAGCCAAGAAAGTGTGCGGGCCCACTACGAGCAGTACTTC	TRBV4-3	TRBJ2-7	.	.
CASSFTGELFF	TGTGCCAGCAGCTTCACCGGGGAGCTGTTTTTT	TRBV5-6	TRBJ2-2	.	.
CASSWQGRDEQYF	TGTGCCAGCAGCTGGCAGGGAAGGGACGAGCAGTACTTC	TRBV7-6	TRBJ2-7	few	.
CASSEQGYGYTF	TGTGCCAGCAGTGAACAGGGATATGGCTACACCTTC	TRBV2	TRBJ1-2	once	.
CASSPRRAVTDTQYF	TGTGCCAGCTCACCAAGGCGGGCAGTCACAGATACGCAGTATTTT	TRBV18	TRBJ2-3	.	.
CASSFVGGAGANVLTF	TGTGCCAGCAGCTTTGTGGGGGGCGCTGGGGCCAACGTCCTGACTTTC	TRBV7-2	TRBJ2-6	.	.
CASTPRQGTNQPQHF	TGTGCCAGCACCCCTCGACAGGGAACCAATCAGCCCCAGCATTTT	TRBV19	TRBJ1-5	.	TRBD1
CAISEPPGLAGPYNEQFF	TGTGCCATCAGTGAGCCCCCGGGACTAGCGGGTCCCTACAATGAGCAGTTCTTC	TRBV10-3	TRBJ2-1	.	TRBD2
CASNIAGTADTQYF	TGTGCCAGCAATATAGCGGGGACGGCAGATACGCAGTATTTT	TRBV6-5	TRBJ2-3	.	TRBD2
CASSSRSGQSYEQYF	TGTGCCAGCAGCTCCCGGTCCGGACAGTCCTACGAGCAGTACTTC	TRBV7-2	TRBJ2-7	.	.
CASSKMTGSYEQYF	TGCGCCAGCAGCAAAATGACAGGTTCCTACGAGCAGTACTTC	TRBV5-1	TRBJ2-7	.	.
CASSPWGSGEPLSGANVLTF	TGTGCCAGCAGTCCCTGGGGTTCAGGGGAACCCCTCTCTGGGGCCAACGTCCTGACTTTC	TRBV6-6	TRBJ2-6	.	.
CASSRQQGSNGYTF	TGTGCCAGCAGCCGTCAACAGGGATCGAATGGCTACACCTTC	TRBV3-1/TRBV3-2	TRBJ1-2	.	.
CATSAPRDGRILTNEKLFF	TGTGCCACCAGTGCCCCCCGGGACGGACGAATTCTAACTAATGAAAAACTGTTTTTT	TRBV24-1	TRBJ1-4	.	.
CAWSGVAGVGEQYF	TGTGCCTGGAGTGGGGTAGCGGGAGTGGGCGAGCAGTACTTC	TRBV30	TRBJ2-7	.	TRBD2
CASSLLLNTGELFF	TGTGCCAGCAGCTTACTTCTTAACACCGGGGAGCTGTTTTTT	TRBV7-3	TRBJ2-2	.	.
CATSEEIIRQTMNTEAFF	TGTGCCACCAGTGAGGAAATCATAAGACAAACCATGAACACTGAAGCTTTCTTT	TRBV24-1	TRBJ1-1	once	.
CAWIGYRTSFRSREKLFF	TGTGCCTGGATCGGATATAGGACCTCCTTCAGATCTCGGGAAAAACTGTTTTTT	TRBV30	TRBJ1-4	once	.
CASSYQVNMEAFF	TGTGCCAGCAGTTATCAGGTGAATATGGAAGCTTTCTTT	TRBV12-3/TRBV12-4	TRBJ1-1	.	.
CASSSGTYNEQFF	TGTGCCAGCAGTAGCGGAACCTACAATGAGCAGTTCTTC	TRBV2	TRBJ2-1	.	.
CASSGRGLSYNEQFF	TGTGCCAGCTCAGGCCGGGGGCTATCCTACAATGAGCAGTTCTTC	TRBV18	TRBJ2-1	few	.
CASRGQGDSNQPQHF	TGTGCCAGTAGGGGGCAGGGGGATAGCAATCAGCCCCAGCATTTT	TRBV19	TRBJ1-5	.	TRBD1
CAWSTGQGLAKNIQYF	TGTGCCTGGAGCACCGGACAGGGTCTTGCCAAAAACATTCAGTACTTC	TRBV30	TRBJ2-4	many	TRBD1
CASSLDFAAGAGELFF	TGTGCCAGCAGCTTAGATTTCGCCGCTGGGGCCGGGGAGCTGTTTTTT	TRBV11-3	TRBJ2-2	few	.
CASSLESTGNYEQYF	TGTGCCAGCAGCTTAGAGTCTACAGGGAATTACGAGCAGTACTTC	TRBV7-2	TRBJ2-7	.	.
CASRPTDYSNQPQHF	TGTGCCAGTAGGCCGACAGACTATAGCAATCAGCCCCAGCATTTT	TRBV19	TRBJ1-5	few	.
CASSLAFTGEETQYF	TGTGCCAGCAGCTTAGCGTTTACAGGAGAAGAGACCCAGTACTTC	TRBV7-6	TRBJ2-5	.	.
CASSRDPTDTQYF	TGTGCCAGTAGTAGGGACCCCACAGATACGCAGTATTTT	TRBV19	TRBJ2-3	.	.
CASSLLGLAGGQTDTQYF	TGTGCCAGCAGCTTGTTGGGACTAGCGGGAGGGCAGACAGATACGCAGTATTTT	TRBV7-2	TRBJ2-3	.	TRBD2
CASSLVPGSYEKLFF	TGCGCCAGCAGCTTGGTCCCGGGGTCTTATGAAAAACTGTTTTTT	TRBV5-1	TRBJ1-4	.	.
CASSLPGTGVTEAFF	TGTGCCAGCAGCCTCCCGGGGACAGGGGTCACTGAAGCTTTCTTT	TRBV21-1	TRBJ1-1	.	.
CASRTQGGGQPQHF	TGTGCCAGCAGAACTCAGGGGGGCGGTCAGCCCCAGCATTTT	TRBV6-5	TRBJ1-5	.	TRBD1
CASSSPGTSGVYNEQFF	TGTGCCAGCTCATCACCCGGGACTAGCGGGGTATACAATGAGCAGTTCTTC	TRBV18	TRBJ2-1	.	TRBD2
CASSQADRASNSPLHF	TGTGCCAGCAGCCAAGCGGACAGGGCCTCAAATTCACCCCTCCACTTT	TRBV4-2	TRBJ1-6	.	TRBD1
CASGLVDLDTQYF	TGTGCTAGTGGTTTGGTAGACCTAGATACGCAGTATTTT	TRBV12-5	TRBJ2-3	.	.
CASRRTSGTSTDTQYF	TGTGCCAGCAGGCGGACTAGCGGGACTAGCACAGATACGCAGTATTTT	TRBV27	TRBJ2-3	.	TRBD2
CASSPRIQMSSYNEQFF	TGTGCCAGCTCACCCCGGATACAGATGAGCTCCTACAATGAGCAGTTCTTC	TRBV18	TRBJ2-1	once	.